This TCR beta chain was captured in a study of neurological immune-mediated disorders. The cDNA came from 5'RACE, which used 10-nucleotide random UMIs. Via MiXCR, TCRdb re-called the 5' RACE reads, giving one row per CDR3 protein. The table records about 60,000 distinct CDR3 sequences, roughly 9.7% of them present only once. This sample's time point: longitudinal time-point 2. For the unsorted libraries, 2 million PBMCs stored at -80 C served as input. With respect to this clonotype: Its antigen is as yet unknown.

Study-level results: CDR3 amino acid sequences found in expanded clones were never shared across subjects, suggesting private repertoires in all groups.

This clonotype was obtained from a man aged 30 to 39 in good health. The specimen was PBMCs.

The CDR3 DNA reads as TGTGCCAGCTCGCCCGCCGGACTAGCGGGAAACGAGCAGTACTTC. Translation: CASSPAGLAGNEQYF. This chain links TRBV18 with TRBJ2-7; TRBD2 agrees at 12 bases. With 6 bases clipped from V and 5 bases from J, the junction kept 8 bases outside the gene matches. CDR1 is KGHSH, CDR2 LQKENI, per germline. The CDR3 covers 15 residues.